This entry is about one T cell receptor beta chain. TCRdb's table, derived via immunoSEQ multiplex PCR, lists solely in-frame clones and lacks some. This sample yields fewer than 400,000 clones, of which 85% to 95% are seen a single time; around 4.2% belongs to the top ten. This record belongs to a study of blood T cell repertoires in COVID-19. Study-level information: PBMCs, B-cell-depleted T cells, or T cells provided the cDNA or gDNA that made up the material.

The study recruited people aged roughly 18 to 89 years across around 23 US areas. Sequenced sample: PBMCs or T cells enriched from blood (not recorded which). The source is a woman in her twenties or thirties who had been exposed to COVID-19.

DNA for the CDR3: TGCGCCAGCAGCTCGGGGACAAATACAAACACCATATATTTT. It is translated as CASSSGTNTNTIYF. J is TRBJ1-3 and V is TRBV5-1; tentative D call: TRBD1 (6 bases). Trimming shortened V by 3 bases and J by 6 bases, and 13 bases separated the two germline ends. The CDR3 extends over 14 amino acids. The germline V gene encodes CDR1 SGHRS and CDR2 YFSETQ. Based on the CDR3 plus reference TRBV5-1 and TRBJ1-3, the full variable domain is KAGVTQTPRYLIKTRGQQVTLSCSPISGHRSVSWYQQTPGQGLQFLFEYFSETQRNKGNFPGRFSGRQFSNSRSEMNVSTLELGDSALYLCASSSGTNTNTIYFGEGSWLTVV.